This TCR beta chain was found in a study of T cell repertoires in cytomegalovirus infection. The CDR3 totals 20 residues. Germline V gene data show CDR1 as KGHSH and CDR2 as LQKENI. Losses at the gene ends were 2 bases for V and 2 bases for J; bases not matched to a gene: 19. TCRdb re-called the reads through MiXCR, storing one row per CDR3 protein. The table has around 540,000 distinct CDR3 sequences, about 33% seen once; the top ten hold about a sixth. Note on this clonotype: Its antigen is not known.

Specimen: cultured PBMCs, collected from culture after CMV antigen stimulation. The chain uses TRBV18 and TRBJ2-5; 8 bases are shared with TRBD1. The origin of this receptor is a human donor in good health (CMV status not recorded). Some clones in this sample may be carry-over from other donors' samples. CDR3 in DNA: TGTGCCAGCTCACCATACCTCCCCAGGGGGCCTACGAATCAACAAGAGACCCAGTACTTC. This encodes CASSPYLPRGPTNQQETQYF. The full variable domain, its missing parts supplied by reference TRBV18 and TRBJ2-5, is NAGVMQNPRHLVRRRGQEARLRCSPMKGHSHVYWYRQLPEEGLKFMVYLQKENIIDESGMPKERFSAEFPKEGPSILRIQQVVRGDSAAYFCASSPYLPRGPTNQQETQYFGPGTRLLVL.